What follows is one TCR beta chain and its context. Its antigen is currently unknown. As for time point: pretreatment peripheral blood. These data belong to a study of PD-L1 blockade in urothelial cancer. Looking at the study overall: About nine tenths of the roughly 29 patients comprised males who had bladder-origin urothelial cancer. Study-level results: By 3 weeks, tumor-associated blood clones had expanded more in durable-benefit patients.

Trimming removed 5 bases from V and 5 bases from J; junction bases left unmatched: 7. This CDR3 has 15 residues. Germline V lookup: CDR1 SGHTA, CDR2 FQGNSA. Sequencing was performed with immunoSEQ multiplex PCR; in TCRdb, only in-frame clones are kept and a portion is missing. The sample has roughly 52,000 clones, over 65% seen once. The gene calls are TRBV7-2 and TRBJ2-3, with 10 nucleotides matching TRBD2. Here the sequenced sample was PBMCs, taken around atezolizumab (anti-PD-L1) treatment. This receptor was taken from a middle-aged man with urothelial cancer. The CDR3 DNA sequence: TGTGCCAGCAGCCCGCCTAGCGGGAGCCAAGATACGCAGTATTTT. This codes for CASSPPSGSQDTQYF.